A single T cell receptor (beta chain) is shown here with its context. This sample was taken from a study of blood T cell repertoires in COVID-19. Study background: Acute and convalescent COVID-19 specimens originated in the United States, Italy and Spain. Sources were T cells, B-cell-depleted T cells, or PBMCs; the material itself was cDNA or gDNA.

Germline V lookup: CDR1 SEHNR, CDR2 FQNEAQ (reference sequence). V lost 4 bases and J lost 1; bases outside the gene matches: 12. The CDR3 consists of 19 residues. Original processing methods: Estimation of nucleated cell counts was performed using reference gene primer amplification. The assay was immunoSEQ multiplex PCR, and TCRdb's table has in-frame clones only and misses some. That table gives V, J and clone size, and the DNA gave D and trimming. This sample yields about 150,000 clones, of which approximately 91% are seen a single time; about 5% belongs to the top ten. The Seattle patients, enrolled during active infection, were followed longitudinally.

Sample: peripheral blood. This chain joins TRBV7-9 and TRBJ2-6, with 8 bases aligning to TRBD1. This clonotype was obtained from a man between 18 and 29 years old with COVID-19, enrolled during active disease. CDR3 sequence: CASSSQADRVVSGANVLTF. In DNA form, the CDR3 reads TGTGCCAGCAGCTCGCAGGCGGACAGGGTGGTTTCTGGGGCCAACGTCCTGACTTTC.